Below, one T cell receptor beta chain is given with its context. Its antigen is unidentified. Method: immunoSEQ multiplex PCR; TCRdb's copy keeps in-frame clones and lacks some. The sample lists about 100,000 clones; around 94% were seen once. This specimen comes from a study of OX40 agonist ivuxolimab in advanced cancers. Overall study: Across the patients, intravenous ivuxolimab was delivered every 2 weeks at 0.01 to 10 mg/kg. From about 23 to 85 years was the age range, with a mean of approximately 63 years, and approximately 80% were male.

Per germline, CDR1 SGHRS and CDR2 YFSETQ. The CDR3 sequence is 14 residues long. Trimming cost V 0 bases and J 11 bases, with 17 bases left between them. Study-wide results and caveats: Dosing at 0.1 to 3.0 mg/kg was accompanied by clonal expansion of CD4+ and CD8+ blood T cells by week 6. People who partly responded at 0.1-3.0 mg/kg had some of the least clonal expansion seen.

This chain uses TRBV5-1 with TRBJ1-2; tentative D call: TRBD1 (5 bases). Sequenced here: CD4+ or CD8+ T cells sorted from blood, sampled in a trial of the OX40 agonist ivuxolimab. This receptor was taken from an adult with an advanced solid tumor such as melanoma, head and neck, liver or kidney cancer. The CDR3: CASSLADHQWGYTF. The CDR3 DNA reads TGCGCCAGCAGCTTGGCGGACCATCAGTGGGGGTACACCTTC.